The 14 T cell receptor beta chains listed next were all sequenced from one sample in a study of Graves' ophthalmopathy and Graves' hyperthyroidism. RNA transcripts yielded amplified TCR beta CDR3 regions. HTBI primers were used in a first-round RT-PCR, which preceded a second-round multiplex PCR. TCRdb fed the multiplex PCR reads into MiXCR, producing one record per CDR3 protein. Among about 39,000 distinct CDR3 sequences, approximately 53% were seen once, and the ten largest hold approximately 27%. Sequencing was done on a sample of peripheral blood. The receptors come from an adult woman with stable Graves' hyperthyroidism.

At least ten counts were recorded for this clonotype. J is TRBJ1-2 and V is TRBV5-1; 7 nucleotides align to TRBD1. From germline, CDR1 is SGHRS and CDR2 YFSETQ. The CDR3 loop spans 15 amino acids. Unmatched junction bases numbered 6, after V lost 0 bases and J lost 4 bases. The CDR3 protein is CASSLDTGVSYGYTF. CDR3 nucleotide sequence: TGCGCCAGCAGCTTGGATACAGGGGTCTCCTATGGCTACACCTTC. Variable domain in full (rest from reference TRBV5-1 and TRBJ1-2): KAGVTQTPRYLIKTRGQQVTLSCSPISGHRSVSWYQQTPGQGLQFLFEYFSETQRNKGNFPGRFSGRQFSNSRSEMNVSTLELGDSALYLCASSLDTGVSYGYTFGSGTRLTVV.

V and J are TRBV15 and TRBJ1-5; D unclear. The ends were cut back, 3 bases at V and 3 bases at J, with 21 bases in the middle. The CDR3 spans 18 residues. Germline CDR1 and CDR2: LNHNV and YYDKDF (reference sequence). CDR3: CATSREGRNYGYNQPQHF. The CDR3 DNA follows: TGTGCCACCAGCAGGGAAGGAAGGAACTATGGCTACAATCAGCCCCAGCATTTT.

A single count supports this clonotype. The chain employs TRBV29-1 and TRBJ1-2; D perhaps matches TRBD1 (6 bases). CDR3 length: 11 residues. CDR1 and CDR2 (germline): SQVTM, ANQGSEA. Trimming took off 7 bases at V and 5 bases at J, with 11 bases between the two ends. CDR3 loop: CSAKGGYGYTF. CDR3 sequence (DNA): TGCAGCGCCAAAGGGGGGTATGGCTACACCTTC. Full variable domain (outside the CDR3, taken from reference TRBV29-1 and TRBJ1-2): SAVISQKPSRDICQRGTSLTIQCQVDSQVTMMFWYRQQPGQSLTLIATANQGSEATYESGFVIDKFPISRPNLTFSTLTVSNMSPEDSSIYLCSAKGGYGYTFGSGTRLTVV.

A single count supports this clonotype. V is TRBV5-1 and J is TRBJ2-7, with 9 bases aligning to TRBD1. The V gene end was trimmed by 4 bases and the J gene end by 3 bases; junction bases not matched to a gene: 5. Germline loops: CDR1 SGHRS, CDR2 YFSETQ. The CDR3 consists of 14 residues. The CDR3 sequence: CASSSGTGFYEQYF. As DNA, the CDR3 is TGCGCCAGCAGCAGCGGGACAGGGTTCTACGAGCAGTACTTC. Full variable domain (missing parts from reference TRBV5-1 and TRBJ2-7): KAGVTQTPRYLIKTRGQQVTLSCSPISGHRSVSWYQQTPGQGLQFLFEYFSETQRNKGNFPGRFSGRQFSNSRSEMNVSTLELGDSALYLCASSSGTGFYEQYFGPGTRLTVT.

The rearrangement joins TRBV19 to TRBJ1-1, with D unresolved. This CDR3 contains 14 residues. Trimming left V 9 bases short and J 5 bases short, with 19 bases between. Germline CDR1 and CDR2: LNHDA and SQIVND (reference sequence). The CDR3 nucleotides are TGTGCCAGCAGGCCCGGCGGCAGCAAGACTGAAGCTTTCTTT. Protein sequence: CASRPGGSKTEAFF. Full variable domain (missing parts from reference TRBV19 and TRBJ1-1): DGGITQSPKYLFRKEGQNVTLSCEQNLNHDAMYWYRQDPGQGLRLIYYSQIVNDFQKGDIAEGYSVSREKKESFPLTVTSAQKNPTAFYLCASRPGGSKTEAFFGQGTRLTVV.

The chain recombines TRBV20-1 with TRBJ2-7; 14 bases match TRBD2. This CDR3 comprises 15 residues. From germline, CDR1 is DFQATT and CDR2 SNEGSKA (reference sequence). V lost 6 bases and J lost 3; bases outside the gene matches: 7. CDR3 nucleotides: TGCAGTGCCTCTTTTGGGACTAGCGGGGGCTACGAGCAGTACTTC. This codes for CSASFGTSGGYEQYF.

To note about this clonotype: This may arise from a read error, as a much more abundant clone is one base away. This chain links TRBV28 with TRBJ2-7; the D is unclear. The germline CDR1 and CDR2 sequences are MDHEN and SYDVKM. The CDR3 has 14 residues. The CDR3 DNA sequence: TGTGCCGGCAGTTTAATATCTCAGCCTGGGAAGCAGTACTTC. Amino acids: CAGSLISQPGKQYF.

The J gene is TRBJ2-5, the V gene TRBV11-3; TRBD2 might be the D (6 bases). The germline CDR1 and CDR2 sequences are SGHNT and YENEEA. Deletions cut 1 base from V and 5 bases from J, with 11 bases between. The CDR3 is 14 residues long. The CDR3 region is CASSLVGGGETQYF. The CDR3 coding sequence is TGTGCCAGCAGCTTAGTGGGAGGCGGTGAGACCCAGTACTTC.

This clonotype was found a few times. This chain connects TRBV20-1 to TRBJ2-5; TRBD1 agrees at 10 bases. Trimming took 6 bases from V and 5 from J; bases not matched to a gene: 12. This CDR3 has 15 residues. The germline V gene encodes CDR1 DFQATT and CDR2 SNEGSKA (reference sequence). The CDR3 sequence is CSAPNTDRGWETQYF. The CDR3 DNA reads as TGCAGTGCCCCCAACACGGACAGGGGGTGGGAGACCCAGTACTTC.

This clonotype was seen repeatedly, ten times or more. The chain recombines TRBV4-1 with TRBJ2-2, with 7 bases identical to TRBD1. The CDR3 is 15 amino acids. Germline loops: CDR1 MGHRA, CDR2 YSYEKL. Trimming cost V 7 bases and J 1 base; bases outside gene matches: 6. The CDR3 DNA reads as TGCGCCAGCACCCGACAGGGATTGAACACCGGGGAGCTGTTTTTT. Protein sequence: CASTRQGLNTGELFF.

This chain connects TRBV7-9 to TRBJ1-1; TRBD1 matches 9 bases. The CDR3 is made up of 14 amino acids. V lost 4 bases and J lost 6; bases outside the gene matches: 6. Per the germline V gene, CDR1 is SEHNR and CDR2 is FQNEAQ (reference sequence). The CDR3 is CASSWGQGGAEAFF. Written as DNA, the CDR3 is TGTGCCAGCAGCTGGGGACAGGGTGGGGCTGAAGCTTTCTTT. Based on the CDR3 plus reference TRBV7-9 and TRBJ1-1, the full variable domain is DTGVSQNPRHKITKRGQNVTFRCDPISEHNRLYWYRQTLGQGPEFLTYFQNEAQLEKSRLLSDRFSAERPKGSFSTLEIQRTEQGDSAMYLCASSWGQGGAEAFFGQGTRLTVV.

Details on this clonotype: Because the CDR3 is missing its conserved closing phenylalanine or tryptophan, this is likely a read error. No DNA is shown, since the ends of the CDR3 on it are uncertain; the CDR3 is the one TCRdb lists. V and J are TRBV20-1 and TRBJ1-6; whether TRBD1, the table's D call, matches the DNA was not checked. The CDR3 contains 8 residues when both ends are counted. Germline V gene data show CDR1 as DFQATT and CDR2 as SNEGSKA (reference sequence). CDR3 amino acids: CSAPNTDR.

By its share, this clonotype is medium-sized. The gene calls are TRBV20-1 and TRBJ2-7, with 9 bases identical to TRBD2. The CDR3 is 15 amino acids. V lost 0 bases, J lost 0 bases, and 3 bases stayed unmatched. Germline V CDR1 and CDR2: DFQATT, SNEGSKA (reference sequence). This CDR3 reads CSAREGSGSSYEQYF. The CDR3 region has the DNA TGCAGTGCTAGAGAGGGTAGCGGGAGCTCCTACGAGCAGTACTTC.

A note on this clonotype: Sequence at one end of the junction differs from germline and may be a read error. The DNA for the CDR3 is TGTGCCAGCAGTTCACGGACAGGGTATGGCTACACCTTC. The encoded protein is CASSSRTGYGYTF. This rearrangement joins TRBV10-3 to TRBJ1-2; the match to TRBD1 covers 8 bases. The germline CDR1 and CDR2 sequences are ENHRY and SYGVKD. The length of the CDR3 is 13 residues.